Each of the 2 T cell receptor beta chains below was sequenced from the same sample in a study of blood T cell repertoires in COVID-19. Using immunoSEQ multiplex PCR, the repertoire was profiled, and TCRdb retains in-frame clones only, with some absent. The table lists 280,000 or so clones, 85% to 90% of them singletons. The sample was PBMCs or T cells enriched from blood (not recorded which). Every receptor here comes from a woman aged 50 to 60 who had been exposed to COVID-19.

This chain uses TRBV10-3 with TRBJ1-1; TRBD1 is a possible D gene (6 bases). V was shortened by 0 bases and J by 5 bases, with 16 bases between the two germline ends. This CDR3 is built from 16 residues. Germline lookup yields CDR1 ENHRY and CDR2 SYGVKD. The CDR3 DNA is TGTGCCATCAGTGAGTCGGGGGCAGTGCCGAGAACTGAAGCTTTCTTT. This gives the protein CAISESGAVPRTEAFF.

This clone was seen once. This chain links TRBV28 with TRBJ2-3; D is perhaps TRBD1 (5 bases). Trimming shortened V by 2 bases and J by 2 bases, and 17 bases separated the two germline ends. CDR3 length: 17 residues. From germline, CDR1 is MDHEN and CDR2 SYDVKM. The CDR3 loop reads CASSLVTAGSVTDTQYF. The DNA for the CDR3 is TGTGCCAGCAGTTTAGTTACGGCAGGGTCGGTCACAGATACGCAGTATTTT.